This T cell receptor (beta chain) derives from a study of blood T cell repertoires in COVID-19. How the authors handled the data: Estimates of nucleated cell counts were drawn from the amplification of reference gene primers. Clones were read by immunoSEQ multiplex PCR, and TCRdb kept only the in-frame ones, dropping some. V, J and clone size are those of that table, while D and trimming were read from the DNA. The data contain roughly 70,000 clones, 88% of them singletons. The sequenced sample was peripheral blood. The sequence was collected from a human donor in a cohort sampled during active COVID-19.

The CDR3 nucleotides are TGTGCCAGCACGATTAGCGGGAGTGCCTACAATGAGCAGTTCTTC. Translation: CASTISGSAYNEQFF. The chain links TRBV19 to TRBJ2-1; 9 positions agree with TRBD2. Germline V lookup: CDR1 LNHDA, CDR2 SQIVND (reference sequence). CDR3 length: 15 amino acids. Trimming cost V 9 bases and J 2 bases; bases outside gene matches: 8.